A selection of T cell receptor beta chains follows, all from one sample in a study of shared clonotypes between healthy human individuals. Sequencing used immunoSEQ multiplex PCR; TCRdb keeps in-frame clones, though not all of them. The data show more than 2,000,000 clones, 90% to 95% seen once. The sequencing input was naive CD4+ T cells from PBMCs. The receptors shown here come from a man aged 18 to 30 in good health. Some clones in this sample may be carry-over from other donors' samples. CDR3s include the opening cysteine and the closing phenylalanine or tryptophan. The D gene is left open where the match is weak. Some rows mark clone size as missing; the rest say once, few, many or name a class of expanded clone.

>15|-|TRBV5-1|TRBJ2-1|-
TGCGCCAGCAGCTTCCGGGGAATGGGTTACAATGAGCAGTTCTTC
CASSFRGMGYNEQFF
>13|-|TRBV5-1|TRBJ1-2|TRBD1
TGCGCCAGCAGCTTTGGACAGGGCCATGGCTACACCTTC
CASSFGQGHGYTF
>17|-|TRBV4-1|TRBJ2-2|-
TGCGCCAGCAGCACACAAGGGGCAGGCATGAACACCGGGGAGCTGTTTTTT
CASSTQGAGMNTGELFF
>16|-|TRBV5-1|TRBJ1-1|-
TGCGCCAGCAGCTTGATGTCGAAGGCGGAGGGGGATAAAGCTTTCTTT
CASSLMSKAEGDKAFF
>15|-|TRBV9|TRBJ2-1|TRBD2
TGTGCTAGCGGGACTTTAGGCGGGGTTTACAATGAGCAGTTCTTC
CASGTLGGVYNEQFF
>17|-|TRBV25-1|TRBJ1-6|-
TGTGCCAGCAGTGCCTTCCTGGGAGGGACGGAAAATTCACCCCTCCACTTT
CASSAFLGGTENSPLHF
>14|-|TRBV28|TRBJ2-5|-
TGTGCCAGCAGGAGATCAGAACTCCAAGAGACCCAGTACTTC
CASRRSELQETQYF
>14|few|TRBV2|TRBJ1-5|-
TGTGCCAGCAATCAGGACTCACCCACGCAGCCCCAGCATTTT
CASNQDSPTQPQHF
>12|-|TRBV30|TRBJ2-2|-
TGTGCCTGGAGTGACCGCCGGGGGGAGCTGTTTTTT
CAWSDRRGELFF
>15|-|TRBV2|TRBJ1-1|-
TGTGCCAGCAGTGCCGAGGTGGGGAGTAGCACTGAAGCTTTCTTT
CASSAEVGSSTEAFF
>14|-|TRBV19|TRBJ1-4|-
TGTGCCAGTAGTATAACGAAGGGGTTCGGAAAACTGTTTTTT
CASSITKGFGKLFF
>15|-|TRBV2|TRBJ2-7|-
TGTGCCAGCAGTGGGACGGGAGTCGGGTCCTACGAGCAGTACTTC
CASSGTGVGSYEQYF
>18|-|TRBV11-2|TRBJ2-7|-
TGTGCCAGCAGCAGGCGGTGGGGGGATCAGGGCCCCGGCAACGAGCAGTACTTC
CASSRRWGDQGPGNEQYF
>16|-|TRBV5-4|TRBJ2-5|TRBD2
TGTGCCAGCAGTTCCGGGACTAGCGGGAGTGGAGAGACCCAGTACTTC
CASSSGTSGSGETQYF
>15|once|TRBV7-2|TRBJ1-4|-
TGTGCCAGCAGCGAACAAACAGGGTTTAATGAAAAACTGTTTTTT
CASSEQTGFNEKLFF